This T cell receptor (beta chain) was identified in a study of beta chain features in type 1 diabetes. The study, taken as a whole, reports: Sequencing from cDNA could over-represent high-TCR-expressing cells. Shorter TCRB CDR3s, moderately but significantly so, were found in Type 1 diabetes patients in all four CD4+ subsets.

The V and J ends lost 4 bases and 5 bases respectively, with 6 bases between them. This CDR3 has 11 residues. The germline CDR1 and CDR2 sequences are SGHRS and YFSETQ. Of note for this clone: The antigen is undetermined.

All of the isolated RNA was reverse transcribed, so expressed TCRB transcripts were sequenced. The average output of naive, central memory and regulatory T cell samples was millions of reads. Data came from immunoSEQ multiplex PCR; TCRdb stores just in-frame clones and leaves some out. The sample has approximately 50,000 clones; over 40% are singletons. Purity of each sorted population was above 98%. Sequencing used Tregs from blood. This chain links TRBV5-1 with TRBJ2-5; D remains unclear. The TCR comes from a man younger than 45 with type 1 diabetes. The CDR3 DNA reads TGCGCCAGCAGCATTGGCGAGACCCAGTACTTC. It is translated as CASSIGETQYF.